These 7 T cell receptor beta chains share one sample of origin, sequenced in a study of blood T cell repertoires in COVID-19. The method was immunoSEQ multiplex PCR; TCRdb's version includes in-frame clones alone and lacks a portion of them. The data contain about 100,000 clones, roughly two thirds of them singletons. The sample taken for sequencing was peripheral blood. The origin of the receptors is a man older than 75 with acute or convalescent COVID-19.

This chain joins TRBV6-5 and TRBJ2-2; TRBD1 matches 8 bases. The V gene end was trimmed by 6 bases and the J gene end by 6 bases; junction bases not matched to a gene: 3. CDR1 is MNHEY, CDR2 SVGAGI, per germline. The CDR3 is 13 amino acids. The CDR3 region has the DNA TGTGCCAGCAGGACAGGGGCGGCCGGGGAGCTGTTTTTT. It yields the protein CASRTGAAGELFF.

The chain is built from TRBV4-3 and TRBJ1-1; TRBD1 might be the D (6 bases). The CDR3 contains 16 residues. CDR1 LGHNA and CDR2 YSLEER come from the germline V gene. Trimming removed 6 bases from V and 0 bases from J, with 17 bases in between. The CDR3 DNA follows: TGCGCCAGCAGTCAAAGTTGGACAGAGATGAACACTGAAGCTTTCTTT. This translates into CASSQSWTEMNTEAFF.

V is TRBV11-2 and J is TRBJ2-5, with D possibly being TRBD1 (6 bases). There are 15 residues in the CDR3. Trimming removed 6 bases at V and 4 bases at J, with 18 bases between. Looked up from germline, CDR1 is SGHAT and CDR2 is FQNNGV. CDR3 amino acids: CASSQAPGAGETQYF. DNA of the CDR3: TGTGCCAGCAGTCAAGCCCCAGGGGCGGGAGAGACCCAGTACTTC.

This sequence joins TRBV6-6 and TRBJ2-2; D is perhaps TRBD1 (6 bases). Looked up from germline, CDR1 is MNHNY and CDR2 is SVGAGI (reference sequence). The CDR3 is 15 amino acids. V lost 6 bases, J lost 2 bases, and 13 bases lay in between. The CDR3 sequence: CASSPKDRNTGELFF. CDR3 sequence (DNA): TGTGCCAGCAGCCCCAAGGACAGAAACACCGGGGAGCTGTTTTTT.

The table lists this clone with a few counts. The chain links TRBV7-8 to TRBJ1-6; tentative D call: TRBD1 (5 bases). CDR3 length: 17 residues. The V gene's germline CDR1 is SGHVS and CDR2 FQNEAQ. V was cut by 2 bases and J by 2 bases, with 13 bases left in between. In DNA, the CDR3 is TGTGCCAGCAGCTTATTACAGGCGGGACCCTATAATTCACCCCTCCACTTT. Translated, it gives CASSLLQAGPYNSPLHF.

The chain carries TRBV21-1 and TRBJ1-2. TRBV21-1 is annotated as a pseudogene. This CDR3 contains 17 residues. In nucleotides, the CDR3 is TGTGCCAGATATAAAGACCGGGCCCCCAGGGAGGACTATGGCTACACCTTC. Protein: CARYKDRAPREDYGYTF.

The rearrangement uses TRBV7-8 and TRBJ1-1, with D unclear. The CDR3 has 14 amino acids. Germline values: CDR1 SGHVS, CDR2 FQNEAQ. V was pared by 5 bases and J by 4 bases, with 14 bases between. DNA of the CDR3: TGTGCCAGCAGCGTCGACTCTCTGGGCACTGAAGCTTTCTTT. This sequence encodes CASSVDSLGTEAFF. The entire variable domain, with the rest obtained from reference TRBV7-8 and TRBJ1-1, is as follows: GAGVSQSPRYKVAKRGQDVALRCDPISGHVSLFWYQQALGQGPEFLTYFQNEAQLDKSGLPSDRFFAERPEGSVSTLKIQRTQQEDSAVYLCASSVDSLGTEAFFGQGTRLTVV.